The sequence of this T cell receptor beta chain was determined in a study of cytomegalovirus exposure and HLA in healthy donors. This clone came up a few times. PCR used 60 Vbeta primers and 13 Jbeta primers. Measured with immunoSEQ multiplex PCR; TCRdb has only the in-frame clones, and not every one. Of roughly 150,000 clones in the sample, around 80% are singletons; the top ten hold 7%. This CDR3 has 13 amino acids. Trimming removed 4 bases from V and 1 base from J, with 8 bases in between. Germline CDR1 and CDR2: SGDLS and YYNGEE. The clonotype comes from a middle-aged woman in good health and CMV-seropositive. Sequencing was carried out using PBMCs. The chain is built from TRBV9 and TRBJ1-1, with a tentative D call TRBD1 (5 bases). The DNA of the CDR3 is TGTGCCAGCAGCTTCACAGGGAACACTGAAGCTTTCTTT. Its translation: CASSFTGNTEAFF.